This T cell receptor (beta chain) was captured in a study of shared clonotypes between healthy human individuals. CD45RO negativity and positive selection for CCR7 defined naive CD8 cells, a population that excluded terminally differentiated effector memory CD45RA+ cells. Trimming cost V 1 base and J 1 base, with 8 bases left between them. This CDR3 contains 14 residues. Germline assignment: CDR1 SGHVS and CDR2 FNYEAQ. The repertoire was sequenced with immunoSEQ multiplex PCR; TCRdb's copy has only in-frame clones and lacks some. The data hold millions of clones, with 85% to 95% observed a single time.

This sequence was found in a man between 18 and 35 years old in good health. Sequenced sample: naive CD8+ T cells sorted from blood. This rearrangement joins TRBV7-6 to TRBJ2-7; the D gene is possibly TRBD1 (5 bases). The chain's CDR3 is CASSLVQDSYEQYF. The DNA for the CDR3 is TGTGCCAGCAGCTTAGTACAGGATTCCTACGAGCAGTACTTC.